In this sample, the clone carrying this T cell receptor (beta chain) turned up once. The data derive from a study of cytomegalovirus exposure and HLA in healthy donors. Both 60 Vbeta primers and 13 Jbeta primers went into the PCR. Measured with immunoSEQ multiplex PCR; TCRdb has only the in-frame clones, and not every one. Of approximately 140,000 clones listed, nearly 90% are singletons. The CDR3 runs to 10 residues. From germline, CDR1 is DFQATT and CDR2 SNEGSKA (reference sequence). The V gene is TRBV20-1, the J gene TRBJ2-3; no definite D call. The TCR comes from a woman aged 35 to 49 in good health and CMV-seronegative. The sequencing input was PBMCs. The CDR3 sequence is CTAGGDTQYF. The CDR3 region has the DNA TGCACCGCCGGCGGAGATACGCAGTATTTT.